This TCR beta chain was found in a study of shared clonotypes between healthy human individuals. At the level of the study: Each donor had three CD4 naive, three CD4 memory, two CD8 naive and one CD8 memory plate.

Cells designated naive CD8 were CD45RO-negative and were positively selected for CCR7, with terminally differentiated effector memory CD45RA+ cells excluded. All donors were healthy HIV-negative adults lacking recent acute infections or vaccinations. Nashville, Tennessee was home to all donors, who were Caucasian adults. On this clone: As yet, its antigen is unknown.

The germline gives CDR1 SEHNR, CDR2 FQNEAQ (reference sequence). The germline V and J ends were trimmed by 8 bases and 7 bases, with 15 bases remaining between them. The CDR3 has 13 residues. Findings and limits, study-wide: With few donors, the genetic and exposure-history diversity represented was limited.

Assay: immunoSEQ multiplex PCR; the TCRdb copy retains only in-frame clones and omits some. The table has a few million clones, about 94% seen once. The clonotype comes from a man between 18 and 29 years old in good health. Some clones in this sample may be carry-over from other donors' samples. V gene TRBV7-9 combines with J gene TRBJ2-1; no clear D gene. The sample comprised naive CD8+ T cells from PBMCs. The CDR3 loop reads CASWPPNMNEQFF. For the CDR3, the DNA is TGTGCCAGCTGGCCCCCAAACATGAATGAGCAGTTCTTC.